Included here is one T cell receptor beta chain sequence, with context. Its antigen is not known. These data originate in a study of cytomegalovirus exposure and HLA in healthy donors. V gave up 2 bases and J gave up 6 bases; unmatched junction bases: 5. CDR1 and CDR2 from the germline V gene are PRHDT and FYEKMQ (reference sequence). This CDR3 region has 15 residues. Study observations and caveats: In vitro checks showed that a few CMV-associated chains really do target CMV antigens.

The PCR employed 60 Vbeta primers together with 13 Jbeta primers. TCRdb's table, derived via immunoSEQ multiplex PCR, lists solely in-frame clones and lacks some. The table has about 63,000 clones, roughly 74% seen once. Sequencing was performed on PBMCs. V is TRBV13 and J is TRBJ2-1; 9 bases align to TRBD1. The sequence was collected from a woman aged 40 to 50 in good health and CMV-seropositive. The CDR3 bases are TGTGCCAGCAGCTTACGGACAGGGGACAGCAATGAGCAGTTCTTC. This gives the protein CASSLRTGDSNEQFF.